This TCR beta chain was identified during a study of blood T cell repertoires in COVID-19. Study-level background: Sites across the United States, Italy and Spain contributed samples from acute and convalescent COVID-19. The analysed material was cDNA or gDNA that came from T cells, B-cell-depleted T cells, or PBMCs.

Germline V CDR1 and CDR2: MNHEY, SVGAGI. V lost 5 bases and J lost 4; bases outside the gene matches: 2. This CDR3 spans 13 amino acids. This clone came up once. The protocol was immunoSEQ multiplex PCR, while the TCRdb copy is restricted to in-frame clones and leaves out a portion. The sample holds roughly 140,000 clones, 70% to 85% seen once. The chain is built from TRBV6-5 and TRBJ1-3; the match to TRBD1 covers 7 bases. This TCR derives from a woman aged 45-60 years in a cohort sampled during active or convalescent COVID-19. Material: peripheral blood. CDR3 nucleotides: TGTGCCAGCAGTAGGACAGGAGGAAACACCATATATTTT. Its translation: CASSRTGGNTIYF.